This is a list of T cell receptor beta chains from one sample in a study of blood T cell repertoires in COVID-19. TCRdb keeps only in-frame clones here, not all; method: immunoSEQ multiplex PCR. The repertoire holds hundreds of thousands of clones, with roughly 90% as singletons. Sequencing was done on a sample of PBMCs or T cells enriched from blood (not recorded which). These receptors were collected from a woman between 18 and 29 years old who had recovered from COVID-19. CDR3s include the opening cysteine and the closing phenylalanine or tryptophan. A D gene is named only where the DNA matches it firmly. Size is stated for part of the rows, as once, few or many counts, or as a class when the clone is expanded.

V,D,J,size,DNA,CDR3
TRBV24-1,TRBD1,TRBJ1-5,.,TGTGCCACCAGTGATACCGGGACAGCAGGCAATCAGCCCCAGCATTTT,CATSDTGTAGNQPQHF
TRBV28,TRBD1,TRBJ1-2,.,TGTGCCAGCAGACCCCCGCCGGGACAGGGACACGGCTACACCTTC,CASRPPPGQGHGYTF
TRBV5-5,.,TRBJ1-1,.,TGTGCCAGCGGGAGGGGGGTGGAGACTGAAGCTTTCTTT,CASGRGVETEAFF
TRBV7-9,TRBD2,TRBJ2-2,once,TGTGCCAGCAGCCCACGTAGCGGGAGGACGAACACCGGGGAGCTGTTTTTT,CASSPRSGRTNTGELFF
TRBV28,.,TRBJ1-5,.,TGTGCCAGCAGTTTAACAGGTCAGCCCCAGCATTTT,CASSLTGQPQHF
TRBV7-8,TRBD2,TRBJ2-1,once,TGTGCCAGCAGCTTAGGCCAACTAGCGGGGGGCTATGAGCAGTTCTTC,CASSLGQLAGGYEQFF
TRBV5-1,.,TRBJ1-4,once,TGCGCCAGCAGCTTGTTGGGGGGGACTAATGAAAAACTGTTTTTT,CASSLLGGTNEKLFF
TRBV7-9,TRBD1,TRBJ2-2,.,TGTGCCAGCAGCTTCAACAGGGGGCGGTGGAACACCGGGGAGCTGTTTTTT,CASSFNRGRWNTGELFF
TRBV25-1,.,TRBJ2-1,.,TGTGCCAGCAGTGCTCAGGTGGGGCGGGGGCCTCTCAATGAGCAGTTCTTC,CASSAQVGRGPLNEQFF
TRBV11-2,TRBD1,TRBJ2-1,.,TGTGCCAGCAGCTTCGGGACAGGGTGGTCTCGGGCCTACAATGAGCAGTTCTTC,CASSFGTGWSRAYNEQFF